This TCR beta chain was recovered during a study of prognosis after radiotherapy for stage I lung cancer. Study context: A few patients had oligometastatic NSCLC after surgical resection of the primary tumor, and fourteen had newly diagnosed primary stage I lung tumors. Ages of the approximately 12 men and five or six women ranged 53 to 84 years, median approximately 70. Whole-study findings and limits: Lower values of Shannon entropy after stereotactic body radiation therapy were seen in patients who developed distant metastases.

Collection of peripheral blood, in a volume of about 5.4 milliliters, was performed at each of two time points. By two-round multiplex PCR, the TCR beta CDR3 was amplified from genomic DNA. With primers specific to each TRBV and TRBJ gene, the first-round PCR was performed. MiXCR, applied by TCRdb to the multiplex PCR reads, yields one record per CDR3 protein. Found here are about 31,000 distinct CDR3 sequences, about 30% of them singletons; the top ten hold roughly a third. The CDR3 is 17 amino acids. Germline V lookup: CDR1 MNHGY, CDR2 SVAAGI. The junction had 8 bases not matched to a gene; V was cut back by 2 bases and J by 6 bases. This clonotype was counted ten times or more. Its antigen is not identified.

The chain joins TRBV6-9 to TRBJ2-1; 12 nucleotides align to TRBD2. Sequencing was performed on PBMCs, taken before or after stereotactic body radiation therapy (not recorded which). This sequence originates from a donor of 50 years or more with non-small cell lung cancer. The CDR3 DNA reads as TGTGCCAGCAGTTATGGCCTAGCGGGAGGGCCGAGCAATGAGCAGTTCTTC. It encodes CASSYGLAGGPSNEQFF.